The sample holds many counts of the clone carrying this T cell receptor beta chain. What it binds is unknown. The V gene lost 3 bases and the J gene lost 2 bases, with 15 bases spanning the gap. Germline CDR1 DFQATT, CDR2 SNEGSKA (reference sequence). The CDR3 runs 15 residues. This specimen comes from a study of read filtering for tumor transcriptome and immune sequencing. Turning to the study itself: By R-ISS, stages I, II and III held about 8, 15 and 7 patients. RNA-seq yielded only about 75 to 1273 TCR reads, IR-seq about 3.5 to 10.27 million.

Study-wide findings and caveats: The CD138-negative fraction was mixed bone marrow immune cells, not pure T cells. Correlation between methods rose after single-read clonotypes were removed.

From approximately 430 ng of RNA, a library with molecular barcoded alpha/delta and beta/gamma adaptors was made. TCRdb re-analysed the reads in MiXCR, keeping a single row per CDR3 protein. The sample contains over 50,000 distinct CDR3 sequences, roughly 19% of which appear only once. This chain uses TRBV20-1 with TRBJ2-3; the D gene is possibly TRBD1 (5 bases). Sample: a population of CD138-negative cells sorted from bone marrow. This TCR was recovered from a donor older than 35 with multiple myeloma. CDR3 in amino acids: CSASSVQELTDTQYF. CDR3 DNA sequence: TGCAGTGCTAGTTCTGTACAGGAACTCACAGATACGCAGTATTTT.